The 9 T cell receptor beta chains below come from one sample, sequenced in a study of T cell changes during pregnancy in multiple sclerosis. The data were produced by immunoSEQ multiplex PCR, yet TCRdb's version contains in-frame clones alone and is incomplete. The data show tens of thousands of clones, more than 75% seen once. The sequences come from CD8+ T cells from peripheral blood mononuclear cells, collected after pregnancy. The receptors derive from a female donor in good health, enrolled as a control in a pregnancy study.

This clone is medium-sized (0.01 to 0.1%) by share. J is TRBJ2-3 and V is TRBV6-4, with TRBD2 matching 10 bases. The CDR3 extends over 16 amino acids. Trimming at V came to 3 bases and at J to 3 bases, leaving 6 bases not matched to a gene. Looked up from germline, CDR1 is MRHNA and CDR2 is SNTAGT. The CDR3 DNA reads as TGTGCCAGCAGTGAGATCAGCGGGGGGGCGACAGATACGCAGTATTTT. Its translation is CASSEISGGATDTQYF.

The V and J genes are TRBV11-1 and TRBJ1-2, with D possibly being TRBD1 (6 bases). The V end lost 5 bases, the J end lost 2 bases, and 12 bases lay between the germline ends. The CDR3 runs to 14 residues. The germline gives CDR1 SGHAT, CDR2 FQDESV (reference sequence). The CDR3 region is CASSHSGVNYGYTF. CDR3 nucleotides: TGTGCCAGCAGCCACTCAGGGGTCAACTATGGCTACACCTTC.

This chain connects TRBV28 to TRBJ2-1; 7 bases line up with TRBD2. V dropped 2 bases and J dropped 4; count of bases not matched to a gene: 2. Germline CDR1 reads MDHEN; CDR2 reads SYDVKM. The CDR3 has 14 residues. Written as DNA, the CDR3 is TGTGCCAGCAGTTTAGCGGGGGATTACAATGAGCAGTTCTTC. Its translation: CASSLAGDYNEQFF.

This clone was observed a few times. The V and J genes are TRBV7-3 and TRBJ2-3; D is possibly TRBD2 (5 bases). The germline V and J ends were trimmed by 5 bases and 8 bases, with 14 bases remaining between them. Germline V gene sequence: CDR1 SGHTA, CDR2 FQGTGA. This CDR3 has 13 amino acids. The DNA of the CDR3 is TGTGCCAGCAGCCTTGGAGGTGAGGGTACGCAGTATTTT. It specifies CASSLGGEGTQYF.

This chain uses TRBV7-9 with TRBJ1-2; D possibly corresponds to TRBD1 (6 bases). The germline gives CDR1 SEHNR, CDR2 FQNEAQ (reference sequence). The CDR3 sequence is 14 residues long. The germline V and J ends were trimmed by 8 bases and 12 bases, with 25 bases remaining between them. CDR3 bases: TGTGCCAGCCGGGGCTTGGGCGAGACAGGCCGACACACCTTC. Amino acid sequence: CASRGLGETGRHTF.

The rearrangement uses TRBV7-6 and TRBJ2-3; no clear D gene. CDR1 and CDR2 from the germline V gene are SGHVS and FNYEAQ. The CDR3 sequence is 14 residues long. The ends were cut back, 5 bases at V and 2 bases at J, with 11 bases in the middle. The CDR3 region is CASSPRVTTDTQYF. For the CDR3, the DNA is TGTGCCAGCAGCCCCCGGGTTACCACAGATACGCAGTATTTT.

V gene TRBV19 combines with J gene TRBJ1-1; no definite D call. This CDR3 is built from 13 residues. Germline V gene lookup returns CDR1 LNHDA and CDR2 SQIVND (reference sequence). V was trimmed by 3 bases and J by 2 bases, leaving 7 bases between them. The CDR3 region has the DNA TGTGCCAGTAGTATTACAGTCAACACTGAAGCTTTCTTT. As protein: CASSITVNTEAFF.

V usage is TRBV29-1 and J usage is TRBJ2-3; possibly TRBD1 for D (5 bases). Trimming removed 7 bases at V and 2 bases at J, with 10 bases between. Per germline, CDR1 SQVTM and CDR2 ANQGSEA. CDR3 length: 12 residues. CDR3 region: CSAATDTDTQYF. As DNA, the CDR3 is TGCAGCGCCGCGACAGACACAGATACGCAGTATTTT.

This clone has more than one count but fewer than ten. This sequence joins TRBV4-3 and TRBJ2-7; 8 bases align to TRBD1. With 5 bases clipped from V and 0 bases from J, the junction kept 15 bases outside the gene matches. CDR1 LGHNA and CDR2 YSLEER come from the germline V gene. CDR3 length: 18 residues. CDR3 coding DNA: TGCGCCAGCAGCGGCGGGTATGGTGGACAGGGTTACTCCTACGAGCAGTACTTC. It translates to CASSGGYGGQGYSYEQYF.